A selection of T cell receptor beta chains follows, all from one sample in a study of cytomegalovirus exposure and HLA in healthy donors. Sequencing was performed with immunoSEQ multiplex PCR; in TCRdb, only in-frame clones are kept and a portion is missing. The sample holds some 120,000 clones, 85% seen once. The source material was PBMCs. These receptors were obtained from a woman aged 25-40 years in good health and CMV-seropositive. Each CDR3 is given with its conserved first and last residue. The D gene is left open where the match is weak. Size tells how often a clone was seen (once, few, many) or the class of an expanded clone, and some rows leave it out.

clone_size | j_call | v_call | d_call | cdr3_nt | cdr3_aa
- | TRBJ2-1 | TRBV7-3 | - | TGTGCCAGCAGTACTAGCAGCTCAAACAATGAGCAGTTCTTC | CASSTSSSNNEQFF
once | TRBJ2-1 | TRBV4-2 | - | TGTGCCAGCAGCCAAGAGAGTTTAAATGAGCAGTTCTTC | CASSQESLNEQFF
- | TRBJ2-7 | TRBV6-1 | - | TGTGCCAGCAGGCGCGAGCAGTACTTC | CASRREQYF
- | TRBJ2-7 | TRBV28 | TRBD1 | TGTGCCAGCAGCCAAGACAGGGTCGTTCAGTACTTC | CASSQDRVVQYF
- | TRBJ1-5 | TRBV28 | - | TGTGCCAGCACCGAGACTGGTCAGCCCCAGCATTTT | CASTETGQPQHF
- | TRBJ1-3 | TRBV5-1 | - | TGCGCCAGCAGCTTGGCACAGGTTAGCTCTGGAAACACCATATATTTT | CASSLAQVSSGNTIYF
- | TRBJ1-2 | TRBV6-5 | - | TGTGCCAGCAGTTACCGCGGAAATGGCTACACCTTC | CASSYRGNGYTF
- | TRBJ1-5 | TRBV27 | - | TGTGCCAGCAAAGGGGGGGTCAATCAGCCCCAGCATTTT | CASKGGVNQPQHF
once | TRBJ2-5 | TRBV9 | - | TGTGCCAGCAGCGTAGCACCACGGGTAGAGACCCAGTACTTC | CASSVAPRVETQYF
- | TRBJ1-1 | TRBV5-4 | TRBD1 | TGTGCCAGCAGCTTGACAGGGGGCGGGAGCACTGAAGCTTTCTTT | CASSLTGGGSTEAFF
- | TRBJ2-1 | TRBV25-1 | TRBD2 | TGTGCCAGCAGTGACCTTAGCGGGACTCGGGAGTTCTTC | CASSDLSGTREFF
once | TRBJ1-3 | TRBV29-1 | TRBD1 | TGCAGCTTTTCCCTTACAGGGGGCGGTGGAAACACCATATATTTT | CSFSLTGGGGNTIYF
- | TRBJ2-7 | TRBV7-3 | TRBD2 | TGTGCCAGCAGTTCCGGCCCCGGGAGGGAGCAGTACTTC | CASSSGPGREQYF
- | TRBJ2-7 | TRBV4-1 | - | TGCGCCAGCAGCCACCAGGACACCTACTCCTACGAGCAGTACTTC | CASSHQDTYSYEQYF
- | TRBJ2-7 | TRBV19 | - | TGTGCCAGTAGTAAGGTGGCGGGGCGGGCTTTTCCCTACGAGCAGTACTTC | CASSKVAGRAFPYEQYF
once | TRBJ2-2 | TRBV9 | - | TGTGCCAGCAGCGACAGGGTGAACACCGGGGAGCTGTTTTTT | CASSDRVNTGELFF
- | TRBJ1-5 | TRBV18 | - | TGTGCCAGCTCGTTAGATTATAGCAATCAGCCCCAGCATTTT | CASSLDYSNQPQHF
- | TRBJ2-1 | TRBV2 | TRBD2 | TGTGCCAGCAGACGACTAGCGGGAGGGGTCTACAATGAGCAGTTCTTC | CASRRLAGGVYNEQFF
- | TRBJ1-5 | TRBV28 | - | TGTGCCAGCAGTTTAGGGAGGATTGGTCAGCCCCAGCATTTT | CASSLGRIGQPQHF
- | TRBJ1-5 | TRBV28 | - | TGTGCCAGCAGTTTAGAGGCCGAATTCTCACCCCAGCATTTT | CASSLEAEFSPQHF
- | TRBJ2-3 | TRBV28 | TRBD1 | TGTGCCAGCAGTTCCCCTCCGGGTGGGGGACAGGACACAGATACGCAGTATTTT | CASSSPPGGGQDTDTQYF
- | TRBJ2-3 | TRBV28 | TRBD2 | TGTGCCAGCAGTTTCCAAGCGGGGCTAGGGGCAGATACGCAGTATTTT | CASSFQAGLGADTQYF
few | TRBJ1-2 | TRBV2 | - | TGTGCCAGCAGTGAGAACACGAACTATGGCTACACCTTC | CASSENTNYGYTF
- | TRBJ1-2 | TRBV27 | TRBD1 | TGTGCCAGCAGATCCGGCGGGACAGGGTTGGGCTACACCTTC | CASRSGGTGLGYTF
- | TRBJ1-5 | TRBV19 | - | TGTGCCAGTAGTATCATAGACAGACTTTATCAGCCCCAGCATTTT | CASSIIDRLYQPQHF